The present entry profiles one T cell receptor beta chain with its context. Its antigen remains unidentified. The sample's treatment: approximately 9-day PBMC culture with coronavirus spike peptide pools or control peptides (ViraFEST assay). This sample is part of a study of vaccination and CD4 T cells after COVID-19. For the study at large: The convalescents included six males and four females, and among them two were Hispanic while seven were Caucasian. Every participant had a vaccine, which was either BNT162b2 or mRNA-1273, given in two doses. Study results and limitations: Convalescent patient numbers were relatively low, with no early post-infection timepoints.

Oncomine TCR Beta short-read sequencing was applied to DNA from cultured CD4+ T cells. TCRdb re-called the PCR reads with MiXCR, one entry per CDR3 protein. There are 3,000 to 4,500 distinct CDR3 sequences in the sample; more than 35% occur only once, and 27% lies in the top ten. The germline gives CDR1 MDHEN, CDR2 SYDVKM. The CDR3 loop spans 12 amino acids. V lost 2 bases and J lost 3, with 5 bases in between. Sample: CD4+ T cells from blood, cultured in vitro. The chain couples TRBV28 to TRBJ2-7, with D hard to call. The clonotype was recovered from a human donor who had recovered from COVID-19. The CDR3 reads CASSLQIYEQYF. CDR3 coding DNA: TGTGCCAGCAGTTTACAGATCTACGAGCAGTACTTC. Filled out from reference TRBV28 and TRBJ2-7, the complete variable domain reads DVKVTQSSRYLVKRTGEKVFLECVQDMDHENMFWYRQDPGLGLRLIYFSYDVKMKEKGDIPEGYSVSREKKERFSLILESASTNQTSMYLCASSLQIYEQYFGPGTRLTVT.